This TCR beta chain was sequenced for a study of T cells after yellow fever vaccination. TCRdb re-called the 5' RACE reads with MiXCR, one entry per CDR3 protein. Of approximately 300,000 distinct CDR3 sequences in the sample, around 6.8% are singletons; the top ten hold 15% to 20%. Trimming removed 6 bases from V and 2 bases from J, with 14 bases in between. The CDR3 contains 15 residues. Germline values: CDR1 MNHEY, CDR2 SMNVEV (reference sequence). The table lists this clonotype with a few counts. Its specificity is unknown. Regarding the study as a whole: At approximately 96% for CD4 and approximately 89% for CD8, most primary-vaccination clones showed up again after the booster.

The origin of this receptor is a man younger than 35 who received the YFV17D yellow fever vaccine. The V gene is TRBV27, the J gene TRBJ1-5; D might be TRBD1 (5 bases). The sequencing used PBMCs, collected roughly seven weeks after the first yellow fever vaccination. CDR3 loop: CASRLRARGNQPQHF. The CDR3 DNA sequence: TGTGCCAGCAGACTCAGGGCCAGGGGCAATCAGCCCCAGCATTTT.